This T cell receptor beta chain was found in a study of blood T cell repertoires in COVID-19. Trimming removed 8 bases from V and 7 bases from J, with 12 bases in between. The CDR3 runs to 13 residues. The germline V gene has CDR1 MNHEY and CDR2 SVGAGI. TCRdb keeps only in-frame clones here, not all; method: immunoSEQ multiplex PCR. In the table there are roughly 380,000 clones, about 87% of which are singletons. This sequence joins TRBV6-5 and TRBJ1-6, with unresolved D. The sequencing sample was made of PBMCs or T cells enriched from blood (not recorded which). The origin of this receptor is a man aged 25-40 years who had recovered from COVID-19. The DNA of the CDR3 is TGTGCCAGCGTACCGCAGAACAATTCACCCCTCCACTTT. Amino acid sequence: CASVPQNNSPLHF.